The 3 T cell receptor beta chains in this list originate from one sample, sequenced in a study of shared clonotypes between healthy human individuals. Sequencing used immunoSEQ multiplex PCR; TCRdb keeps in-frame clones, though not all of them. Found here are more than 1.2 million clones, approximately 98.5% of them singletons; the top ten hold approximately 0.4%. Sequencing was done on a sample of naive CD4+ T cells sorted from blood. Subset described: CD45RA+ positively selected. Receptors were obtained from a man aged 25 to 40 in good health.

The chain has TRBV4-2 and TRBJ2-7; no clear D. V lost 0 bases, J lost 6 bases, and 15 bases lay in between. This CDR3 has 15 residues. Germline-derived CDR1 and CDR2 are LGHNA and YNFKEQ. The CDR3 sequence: CASSQEGQKAGEQYF. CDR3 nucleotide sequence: TGTGCCAGCAGCCAAGAGGGTCAAAAGGCCGGCGAGCAGTACTTC.

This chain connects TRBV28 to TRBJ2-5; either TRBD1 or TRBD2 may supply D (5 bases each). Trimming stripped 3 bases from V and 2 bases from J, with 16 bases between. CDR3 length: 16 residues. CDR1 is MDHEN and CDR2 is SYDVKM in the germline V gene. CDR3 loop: CASSFSPPGGQETQYF. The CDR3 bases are TGTGCCAGCAGTTTTAGTCCGCCTGGGGGTCAAGAGACCCAGTACTTC.

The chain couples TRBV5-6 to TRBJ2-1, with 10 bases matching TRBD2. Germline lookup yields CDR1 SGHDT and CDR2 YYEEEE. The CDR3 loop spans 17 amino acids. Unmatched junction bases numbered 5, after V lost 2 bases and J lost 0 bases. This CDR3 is CASSLKRGGGSYNEQFF. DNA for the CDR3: TGTGCCAGCAGCTTAAAGCGGGGGGGAGGCTCCTACAATGAGCAGTTCTTC. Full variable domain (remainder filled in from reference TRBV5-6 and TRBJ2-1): DAGVTQSPTHLIKTRGQQVTLRCSPKSGHDTVSWYQQALGQGPQFIFQYYEEEERQRGNFPDRFSGHQFPNYSSELNVNALLLGDSALYLCASSLKRGGGSYNEQFFGPGTRLTVL.